This entry lists 17 T cell receptor beta chains sequenced from one sample in a study of blood T cell repertoires in COVID-19. Measured with immunoSEQ multiplex PCR; TCRdb has only the in-frame clones, and not every one. The table has fewer than 300,000 clones, approximately 82% seen once. The specimen was peripheral blood. These TCRs come from a woman aged 18-35 years with acute or convalescent COVID-19.

CDR3: CASISLNYGYTF. The CDR3 bases are TGTGCCAGCATATCCCTAAACTATGGCTACACCTTC. The genes are TRBV2 and TRBJ1-2; no definite D call. The germline CDR1 and CDR2 sequences are SNHLY and FYNNEI. Trimming took 7 bases from V and 2 from J, leaving 8 bases between them. The CDR3 is 12 amino acids.

The rearrangement joins TRBV7-2 to TRBJ2-2; D is unresolved. This CDR3 is 13 amino acids long. V lost 0 bases and J lost 7, with 6 bases in between. Looked up from germline, CDR1 is SGHTA and CDR2 is FQGNSA. The CDR3 region is CASSLAPIGELFF. Written as DNA, the CDR3 is TGTGCCAGCAGCTTAGCTCCTATCGGGGAGCTGTTTTTT.

The CDR3 nucleotides are TGTGCCAGCTCAGGAGAGAATCAGGGTGAAGCTTTCTTT. This translates into CASSGENQGEAFF. The chain couples TRBV18 to TRBJ1-1, with a possible D match to TRBD1 (5 bases). V shed 5 bases and J shed 7 bases, with 14 bases lying between them. This CDR3 has 13 amino acids. Germline V gives CDR1 KGHSH, CDR2 LQKENI.

This clone was counted a few times. The CDR3 here is CASSHGQGRNEKLFF. The CDR3 nucleotides read TGTGCCAGCAGTCACGGACAAGGGAGGAATGAAAAACTGTTTTTT. This chain joins TRBV6-6 and TRBJ1-4, with D possibly TRBD1 on 5 matching bases. The V end was cut by 5 bases, the J end by 5 bases, with 15 bases between. This CDR3 region has 15 residues. From germline, CDR1 is MNHNY and CDR2 SVGAGI (reference sequence).

The chain carries TRBV14 and TRBJ2-1; 11 bases are a match to TRBD2. The V and J ends lost 2 bases and 8 bases, in that order; junction bases with no gene match: 8. CDR1 and CDR2 (germline): SGHDN, FVKESK. The CDR3 covers 16 residues. CDR3 amino acids: CASSQKLAGVLHEQFF. CDR3 DNA sequence: TGTGCCAGCAGCCAAAAACTAGCGGGAGTGTTACATGAGCAGTTCTTC.

J is TRBJ1-6 and V is TRBV27; 9 bases fit TRBD1. With V trimmed by 7 bases and J by 2 bases, 6 bases remained unmatched. Germline V gene data show CDR1 as MNHEY and CDR2 as SMNVEV (reference sequence). The CDR3 has 16 amino acids. In DNA form, the CDR3 reads TGTGCCAGCACCGGGACAGGGAGCCCCTATAATTCACCCCTCCACTTT. This encodes CASTGTGSPYNSPLHF.

The chain links TRBV29-1 to TRBJ2-5; no firm D call. Trimming took 4 bases from V and 5 from J, leaving 8 bases between them. Per the germline V gene, CDR1 is SQVTM and CDR2 is ANQGSEA. CDR3 size: 11 residues. DNA of the CDR3: TGCAGCGTTGTGGTCGGGGAGACCCAGTACTTC. Translating gives CSVVVGETQYF.

The chain joins TRBV20-1 to TRBJ2-2; no definite D call. CDR3 length: 14 amino acids. In germline, CDR1 is DFQATT, CDR2 SNEGSKA (reference sequence). V was shortened by 3 bases and J by 0 bases, with 8 bases between the two germline ends. Here the CDR3 DNA reads TGCAGTGCTAGTCCGCAGGCGAACACCGGGGAGCTGTTTTTT. Amino acid sequence: CSASPQANTGELFF.

The J gene is TRBJ2-7, the V gene TRBV12-2; the table gives TRBD2 as D, unverified against the DNA. TRBV12-2 is given as a pseudogene. CDR3 length: 18 residues. The CDR3 bases are TGTGCAAGTCGCTCATCCGGACTAGCGGTCCCGCAAGAATACGAGCAGTACTTC. This translates into CASRSSGLAVPQEYEQYF.

On this clone itself: At one boundary the junction diverges from the germline segment, which might be a read error. The chain employs TRBV9 and TRBJ2-7, with D tentatively TRBD2 (5 bases). Germline CDR1 reads SGDLS; CDR2 reads YYNGEE. The CDR3 runs 16 residues. CDR3 DNA sequence: TGTGCCAGCAGCGTAGCCCCTGAAGGGAGTGCCTATGAGCAGTACTTC. Amino acids: CASSVAPEGSAYEQYF.

The genes are TRBV28 and TRBJ2-7, with 9 nucleotides matching TRBD1. V was pared by 8 bases and J by 5 bases, with 16 bases of the junction left unmatched. The CDR3 covers 16 residues. The germline V gene encodes CDR1 MDHEN and CDR2 SYDVKM. The chain's CDR3 is CASFPFRDRVFDEQYF. CDR3 in DNA: TGTGCCAGCTTCCCATTCCGGGACAGGGTATTTGACGAGCAGTACTTC.

The gene calls are TRBV27 and TRBJ1-4; 10 bases agree with TRBD1. This CDR3 has 15 amino acids. Germline V gene data show CDR1 as MNHEY and CDR2 as SMNVEV (reference sequence). Trimming removed 5 bases from V and 8 bases from J; junction bases left unmatched: 8. CDR3 in DNA: TGTGCCAGCAGTCCGGGACAGGGGTTAGGGGAAAAACTGTTTTTT. Its protein product is CASSPGQGLGEKLFF.

J is TRBJ2-5 and V is TRBV27; D perhaps matches TRBD1 (7 bases). Trimming cost V 4 bases and J 5 bases, with 14 bases left between them. Germline V gene data show CDR1 as MNHEY and CDR2 as SMNVEV (reference sequence). The CDR3 runs to 14 residues. The CDR3 region has the DNA TGTGCCAGCAGTTCCAGGGGGGTGTGGGAGACCCAGTACTTC. Encoded protein: CASSSRGVWETQYF.

The rearrangement uses TRBV6-2 or TRBV6-3 and TRBJ1-1; D perhaps matches TRBD1 (6 bases). From germline, CDR1 is MNHEY and CDR2 SVGEGT. This CDR3 region has 13 residues. The germline V and J ends were trimmed by 5 bases and 2 bases, with 9 bases remaining between them. CDR3 region: CASSVQGNTEAFF. In DNA form, the CDR3 reads TGTGCCAGCAGTGTACAGGGAAACACTGAAGCTTTCTTT.

The CDR3 nucleotides read TGTGCCAGCAGCCAAGTGCGGGCTGCGGGACTAGCGTACTACGAGCAGTACTTC. Its translation is CASSQVRAAGLAYYEQYF. The chain uses TRBV3-1 (or the pseudogene TRBV3-2) and TRBJ2-7, with 10 bases that match TRBD2. Germline loops: CDR1 LGHDT, CDR2 YNNKEL (reference sequence). The J segment lost 3 bases and the V segment lost 1 base, leaving 12 bases of the junction unmatched. The length of the CDR3 is 18 residues.

The genes are TRBV12-3 or TRBV12-4 and TRBJ2-7; a possible D gene is TRBD2 (5 bases). V was clipped by 3 bases and J by 5 bases, with 11 bases between them. The CDR3 length is 13 residues. The CDR3 sequence is CASSFEGINEQYF. As DNA, the CDR3 is TGTGCCAGCAGTTTTGAGGGAATCAACGAGCAGTACTTC.

This chain joins TRBV14 and TRBJ1-2; D remains ambiguous. The germline V and J ends were trimmed by 1 base and 3 bases, with 6 bases remaining between them. CDR1 is SGHDN and CDR2 is FVKESK in the germline V gene. This CDR3 region has 13 residues. The CDR3 is CASSQASYYGYTF. The CDR3, as DNA: TGTGCCAGCAGCCAAGCCAGTTACTATGGCTACACCTTC.